This T cell receptor (beta chain) was identified in a study of CD8 T cells in ankylosing spondylitis. TCRdb passed the 5' RACE reads through MiXCR, listing each CDR3 protein once. The sample has some 200,000 distinct CDR3 sequences, about 7% seen once. General observations from the study: Typical of ankylosing spondylitis blood, it appeared, was a TCR beta motif of several highly homologous variants.

The CDR3 consists of 15 residues. CDR1 is LGHNA and CDR2 is YSLEER in the germline V gene. V was pared by 4 bases and J by 0 bases, with 4 bases of the junction left unmatched. Many counts were recorded for this clonotype. No antigen is known for it. Sequenced material: blood, either unsorted or a sorted T cell fraction (not recorded which). This chain uses TRBV4-3 with TRBJ2-5; TRBD2 matches 8 bases. This sequence originates from a male donor with ankylosing spondylitis. DNA for the CDR3: TGCGCCAGCAGCCGACTGACTAGCGACCAAGAGACCCAGTACTTC. Translating it yields CASSRLTSDQETQYF.